Below are 9 T cell receptor beta chains sequenced from a single sample in a study of blood T cell repertoires in COVID-19. The assay was immunoSEQ multiplex PCR, and TCRdb's table has in-frame clones only and misses some. Here the sample spans about 39,000 clones, 70% to 80% being singletons. The sample was peripheral blood. The receptors stem from a man between 65 and 85 years old with acute or convalescent COVID-19.

This rearrangement joins TRBV12-3 or TRBV12-4 to TRBJ2-7; TRBD1 matches 7 bases. The CDR3 is 13 amino acids. The V and J ends lost 1 base and 7 bases, in that order; junction bases with no gene match: 4. CDR3 in amino acids: CASSLDRQGEQYF. The CDR3 coding sequence is TGTGCCAGCAGTTTAGACCGACAGGGAGAGCAGTACTTC.

The rearrangement uses TRBV19 and TRBJ2-2; 8 bases map to TRBD2. The CDR3 is 14 amino acids. CDR1 and CDR2 (germline): LNHDA, SQIVND (reference sequence). With 9 bases clipped from V and 1 base from J, the junction kept 4 bases outside the gene matches. CDR3: CASSGTRNTGELFF. The CDR3 DNA follows: TGTGCCAGCTCCGGGACTAGGAACACCGGGGAGCTGTTTTTT.

The chain combines TRBV7-6 with TRBJ1-3; TRBD1 agrees at 8 bases. Germline loops: CDR1 SGHVS, CDR2 FNYEAQ. V dropped 5 bases and J dropped 8; count of bases not matched to a gene: 11. The CDR3 sequence is 15 residues long. In nucleotides, the CDR3 is TGTGCCAGCAGCCCGTGGACAGGGCCACGAGACACCATATATTTT. It codes for CASSPWTGPRDTIYF.

This clone has only one observation. The J gene is TRBJ1-6, the V gene TRBV28; tentatively, D is TRBD1 (6 bases). Between the trimmed V and J ends, which lost 3 bases and 5 bases, there was a span of 11 bases. CDR3 size: 15 residues. Germline V gene data show CDR1 as MDHEN and CDR2 as SYDVKM. The CDR3 is CASSLKGVNNSPLHF. The DNA of the CDR3 is TGTGCCAGCAGTTTGAAGGGGGTTAATAATTCACCCCTCCACTTT.

This rearrangement joins TRBV11-2 to TRBJ1-1; 8 bases fit TRBD1. With 4 bases clipped from V and 10 bases from J, the junction kept 8 bases outside the gene matches. Germline-derived CDR1 and CDR2 are SGHAT and FQNNGV. The CDR3 runs to 13 residues. Here the CDR3 reads CASSYGTGLRAFF. CDR3 nucleotides: TGTGCCAGCAGCTATGGGACAGGATTACGAGCTTTCTTT.

The gene calls are TRBV9 and TRBJ2-6; D is ambiguous. Trimming removed 0 bases at V and 3 bases at J, with 4 bases between. This CDR3 region has 14 residues. Germline V gene data show CDR1 as SGDLS and CDR2 as YYNGEE. CDR3 bases: TGTGCCAGCAGCGTAGTCGGTGGGGCCAACGTCCTGACTTTC. This sequence encodes CASSVVGGANVLTF.

The chain employs TRBV7-3 and TRBJ2-5; TRBD2 aligns across 8 bases. The CDR3 covers 15 residues. The V segment lost 0 bases and the J segment 4 bases; nucleotides outside the gene matches: 4. CDR1 and CDR2 from the germline V gene are SGHTA and FQGTGA. In DNA, the CDR3 is TGTGCCAGCAGCTTAACGGGACTAGTCGGAGAGACCCAGTACTTC. Its protein product is CASSLTGLVGETQYF. Variable domain in full (rest from reference TRBV7-3 and TRBJ2-5): GAGVSQTPSNKVTEKGKYVELRCDPISGHTALYWYRQSLGQGPEFLIYFQGTGAADDSGLPNDRFFAVRPEGSVSTLKIQRTERGDSAVYLCASSLTGLVGETQYFGPGTRLLVL.

The gene calls are TRBV20-1 and TRBJ2-3; unclear D gene. Trimming pared 3 bases from V and 0 bases from J, leaving 16 bases between. The CDR3 has 16 residues. Per the germline V gene, CDR1 is DFQATT and CDR2 is SNEGSKA (reference sequence). The CDR3 DNA follows: TGCAGTGCTAGTATGCCGCGTCCATCGAGCACAGATACGCAGTATTTT. Protein product: CSASMPRPSSTDTQYF.

The rearrangement joins TRBV28 to TRBJ2-7, with a possible D match to TRBD2 (6 bases). V dropped 3 bases and J dropped 6 bases, with 9 bases sitting between them. Germline V gives CDR1 MDHEN, CDR2 SYDVKM. The CDR3 sequence is 12 residues long. CDR3 protein: CASSFGTGEQYF. CDR3 DNA sequence: TGTGCCAGCAGTTTCGGGACTGGCGAGCAGTACTTC.